Here is one T cell receptor (beta chain) with its context. Other DNA sequences from this sample encode an identical CDR3 as well. This sample was taken from a study of blood T cell repertoires in COVID-19. Study context: Acute-phase and convalescent COVID-19 samples originated in the United States, Italy and Spain.

Adults between roughly 18 and 95 years of age took part from 24 US areas. Recovery among Cohort 3 donors was established by two negative PCRs, clearance, or symptom resolution. Unmatched junction bases numbered 1, after V lost 8 bases and J lost 4 bases. Germline CDR1 reads WNHNN; CDR2 reads SYGVQD (reference sequence). The CDR3 extends over 13 amino acids. Per the original methods: Reference gene primer amplification gave nucleated cell count estimates. The table came from immunoSEQ multiplex PCR; TCRdb's copy has only in-frame clones and leaves some out. That table gives V, J and clone size, and the DNA gave D and trimming. The data show about 480,000 clones, approximately 88% seen once.

V is TRBV10-1 and J is TRBJ2-1; the match to TRBD2 covers 11 bases. The sequence was obtained from a woman aged 40 to 55 who had recovered from COVID-19. The sample comprised PBMCs or T cells enriched from blood (not recorded which). CDR3 DNA sequence: TGCGCCAGCGGGACTAGCGGTTACAATGAGCAGTTCTTC. This gives the protein CASGTSGYNEQFF.